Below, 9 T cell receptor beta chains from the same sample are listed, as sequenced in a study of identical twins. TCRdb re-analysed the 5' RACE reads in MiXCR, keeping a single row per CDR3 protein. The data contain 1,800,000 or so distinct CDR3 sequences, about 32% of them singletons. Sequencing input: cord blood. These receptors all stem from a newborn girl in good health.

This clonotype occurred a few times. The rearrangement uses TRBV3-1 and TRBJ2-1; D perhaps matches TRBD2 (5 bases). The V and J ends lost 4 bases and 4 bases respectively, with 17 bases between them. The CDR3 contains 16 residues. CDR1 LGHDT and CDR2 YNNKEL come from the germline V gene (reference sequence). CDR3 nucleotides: TGTGCCAGCAGCCCCTCGACCCCGGGGTTGTACAATGAGCAGTTCTTC. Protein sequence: CASSPSTPGLYNEQFF.

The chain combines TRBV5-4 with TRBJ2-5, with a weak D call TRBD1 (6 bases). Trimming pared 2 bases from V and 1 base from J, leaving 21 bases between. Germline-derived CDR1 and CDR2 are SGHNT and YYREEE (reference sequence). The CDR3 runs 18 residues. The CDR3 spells CASSLGLGRDIIQETQYF. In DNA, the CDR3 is TGTGCCAGCAGCTTAGGGTTGGGAAGGGACATCATCCAAGAGACCCAGTACTTC.

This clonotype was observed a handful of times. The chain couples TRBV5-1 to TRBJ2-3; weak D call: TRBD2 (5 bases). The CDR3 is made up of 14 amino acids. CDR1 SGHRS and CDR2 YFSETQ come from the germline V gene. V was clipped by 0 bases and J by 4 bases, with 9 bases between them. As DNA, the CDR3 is TGCGCCAGCAGCTTGGATACAGCGGCAGATACGCAGTATTTT. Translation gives CASSLDTAADTQYF.

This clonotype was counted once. The CDR3: CASSPGLVRGFYEQFF. CDR3 nucleotide sequence: TGTGCCAGCAGTCCGGGACTAGTTCGGGGGTTCTATGAGCAGTTCTTC. V is TRBV28 and J is TRBJ2-1, with TRBD2 matching 8 bases. The CDR3 extends over 16 amino acids. Germline assignment: CDR1 MDHEN and CDR2 SYDVKM. Trimming cost V 5 bases and J 8 bases; bases outside gene matches: 14. The full variable domain, with the rest looked up from reference TRBV28 and TRBJ2-1, is DVKVTQSSRYLVKRTGEKVFLECVQDMDHENMFWYRQDPGLGLRLIYFSYDVKMKEKGDIPEGYSVSREKKERFSLILESASTNQTSMYLCASSPGLVRGFYEQFFGPGTRLTVL.

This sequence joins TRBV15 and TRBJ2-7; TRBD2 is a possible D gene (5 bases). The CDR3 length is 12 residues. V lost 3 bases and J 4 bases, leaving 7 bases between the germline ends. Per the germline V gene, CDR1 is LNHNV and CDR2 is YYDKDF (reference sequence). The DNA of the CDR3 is TGTGCCACCAGCAGTTTAGCGTACGAGCAGTACTTC. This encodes CATSSLAYEQYF.

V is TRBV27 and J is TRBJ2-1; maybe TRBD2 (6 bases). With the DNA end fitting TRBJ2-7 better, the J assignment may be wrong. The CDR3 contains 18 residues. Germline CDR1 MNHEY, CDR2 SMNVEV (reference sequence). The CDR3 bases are TGTGCCAGCAGTGCACCCACCTCTAGCGCCCTCTCCTACAATGAGCAGTACTTC. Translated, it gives CASSAPTSSALSYNEQYF.

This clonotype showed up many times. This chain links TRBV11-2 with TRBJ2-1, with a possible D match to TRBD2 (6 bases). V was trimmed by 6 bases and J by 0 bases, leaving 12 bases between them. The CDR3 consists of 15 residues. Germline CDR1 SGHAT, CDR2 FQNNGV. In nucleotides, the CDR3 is TGTGCCAGCAGGGAGGGGAAAAGCTCCTACAATGAGCAGTTCTTC. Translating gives CASREGKSSYNEQFF. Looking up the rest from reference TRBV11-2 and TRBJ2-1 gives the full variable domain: EAGVAQSPRYKIIEKRQSVAFWCNPISGHATLYWYQQILGQGPKLLIQFQNNGVVDDSQLPKDRFSAERLKGVDSTLKIQPAKLEDSAVYLCASREGKSSYNEQFFGPGTRLTVL.

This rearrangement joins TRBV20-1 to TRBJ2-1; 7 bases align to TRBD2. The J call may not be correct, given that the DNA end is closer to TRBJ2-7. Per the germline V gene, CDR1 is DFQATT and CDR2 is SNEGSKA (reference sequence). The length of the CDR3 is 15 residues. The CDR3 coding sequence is TGCAGTGCTAGTAGATCTAGCGGCTCCTACAATGAGCAGTACTTC. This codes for CSASRSSGSYNEQYF.

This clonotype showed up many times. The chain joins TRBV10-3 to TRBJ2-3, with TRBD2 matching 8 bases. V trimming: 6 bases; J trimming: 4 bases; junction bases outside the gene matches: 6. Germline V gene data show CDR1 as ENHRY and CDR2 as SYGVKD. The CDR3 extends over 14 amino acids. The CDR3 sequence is CAIRPAGASDTQYF. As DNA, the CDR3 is TGTGCCATCAGGCCAGCGGGGGCATCAGATACGCAGTATTTT.